This T cell receptor beta chain emerged from a study of CD8+ T cells in alopecia areata. Study overall: Tofacitinib ran 6 to 18 months, followed by 6 months off drug.

In this sample, this clone turned up a few times. Reverse transcribed after extraction, RNA yielded cDNA as the sequencing template. Measured with immunoSEQ multiplex PCR; TCRdb has only the in-frame clones, and not every one. This table has 200,000 to 250,000 clones, 50% to 60% appearing once. Trimming removed 2 bases from V and 5 bases from J, with 12 bases in between. This CDR3 has 14 residues. Per germline, CDR1 MNHEY and CDR2 SVGAGI. Punch biopsies of lesional scalp, plus peripheral blood, were taken from alopecia areata patients. Investigators sorted PBMCs to obtain both CD4+ and CD8+ T cells. This sequence was found in a human donor with alopecia areata. The chain is built from TRBV6-5 and TRBJ1-2; a possible D gene is TRBD1 (5 bases). Sequences were derived from CD4+ T cells sorted from blood, sampled at week 0. The DNA of the CDR3 is TGTGCCAGCAGTTACGGGGGGAGAGTATATGGCTACACCTTC. Protein: CASSYGGRVYGYTF.